Listed here is a single T cell receptor beta chain. This sample is drawn from a study of blood T cell repertoires in COVID-19. About the study: Samples of COVID-19 (acute and convalescent) were obtained from the United States, Italy and Spain. T cells, B-cell-depleted T cells, or PBMCs provided the cDNA or gDNA that served as material.

Deletions cut 1 base from V and 6 bases from J, with 15 bases between. The CDR3 has 15 residues. CDR1 is SGHAT, CDR2 FQNNGV, per germline. As originally analysed: Estimation of nucleated cell counts relied on the amplification of reference gene primers. The data were produced by immunoSEQ multiplex PCR, yet TCRdb's version contains in-frame clones alone and is incomplete. D and trimming come from the DNA, and the V and J calls and clone size come from that table. The sample contains roughly 100,000 clones, 85% to 90% of which appear only once. The chain uses TRBV11-2 and TRBJ1-2; possibly TRBD1 for D (6 bases). Source material: peripheral blood. The receptor was isolated from a man between 50 and 59 years old with acute or convalescent COVID-19. The chain's CDR3 is CASSLGDGTPNGYTF. As DNA, the CDR3 is TGTGCCAGCAGCTTAGGGGACGGGACACCTAATGGCTACACCTTC.